The rows below give T cell receptor beta chains drawn from one sample of a study of T cells in Graves' hyperthyroidism and ophthalmopathy. TCRdb re-analysed the multiplex PCR reads in MiXCR, keeping a single row per CDR3 protein. The profile shows 490,000 or so distinct CDR3 sequences, under 25% of them singletons. Material for sequencing was blood. These receptors all come from a woman in her 70s with Graves' ophthalmopathy. The CDR3 runs from the conserved cysteine through the conserved F or W. A D gene is named only where the DNA matches it firmly. The listing skips clone size in some rows; elsewhere it reads once, few, many or a size class.

clone_size j_call v_call d_call cdr3_aa cdr3_nt
few TRBJ2-5 TRBV20-1 TRBD2 CSARDGRTSGRAEAQYF TGCAGTGCTAGAGATGGGCGGACTAGCGGGAGGGCCGAGGCCCAGTACTTC
few TRBJ2-3 TRBV29-1 . CSVLGRLGTQYF TGCAGCGTTTTGGGCCGCCTGGGTACGCAGTATTTT
many TRBJ1-5 TRBV12-5 . CASGQDENGNQPQHF TGTGCTAGTGGTCAGGACGAGAATGGCAATCAGCCCCAGCATTTT
many TRBJ2-2 TRBV6-1 TRBD2 CASSAGLAGGELFF TGTGCCAGCAGTGCGGGACTAGCGGGCGGGGAGCTGTTTTTT
many TRBJ2-1 TRBV11-2 . CASSLQWGANEQFF TGTGCCAGCAGCTTGCAGTGGGGGGCAAATGAGCAGTTCTTC
. TRBJ2-7 TRBV6-1 . CASSEAGGAYEQYF TGTGCCAGCAGTGAAGCGGGAGGCGCCTACGAGCAGTACTTC
few TRBJ2-1 TRBV20-1 TRBD2 CSATKRTSGRATTYNEQFF TGCAGTGCGACAAAGCGGACTAGCGGGAGGGCCACGACCTACAATGAGCAGTTCTTC
. TRBJ1-5 TRBV12-3/TRBV12-4 . CASSRWVGRDNQPQQF TGTGCCAGCAGCCGCTGGGTTGGTAGGGACAATCAGCCCCAGCAGTTT
few TRBJ2-1 TRBV5-6 . CASSQGFEQFF TGTGCCAGCAGCCAGGGGTTTGAGCAGTTCTTC
. TRBJ1-2 TRBV11-2 . CASSRGLQGDYGYTF TGTGCCAGCAGCCGTGGCCTCCAGGGCGACTATGGCTACACCTTC
. TRBJ2-1 TRBV11-2 TRBD2 CACSSGTSGRGGSYNEQFF TGTGCCTGCTCCTCCGGGACTAGCGGGAGAGGGGGCTCCTACAATGAGCAGTTCTTC
few TRBJ2-2 TRBV11-1 TRBD1 CASSSQGQGAPGELFF TGTGCCAGCAGCTCTCAGGGACAGGGGGCCCCCGGGGAGCTGTTTTTT
few TRBJ2-2 TRBV5-1 TRBD1 CASSRDRGLMQNTGELFF TGCGCCAGCAGCCGGGACAGGGGGCTGATGCAGAACACCGGGGAGCTGTTTTTT
. TRBJ1-1 TRBV6-5 . CASSYGGLANTEAFF TGTGCCAGCAGTTACGGTGGTTTGGCGAACACTGAAGCTTTCTTT
few TRBJ1-2 TRBV5-1 . CASSTGPAYGYTF TGCGCCAGCAGCACGGGACCGGCCTATGGCTACACCTTC
. TRBJ2-1 TRBV9 . CASSVEASPTPYNEQFF TGTGCCAGCAGCGTAGAGGCTAGCCCAACCCCCTACAATGAGCAGTTCTTC
once TRBJ2-1 TRBV3-1 . CASSREPSPYNEQFF TGTGCCAGCAGCCGGGAACCGAGTCCTTACAATGAGCAGTTCTTC
. TRBJ2-4 TRBV5-4 . CASSHRSSQNIQYF TGTGCCAGCAGCCATCGATCAAGCCAAAACATTCAGTACTTC
. TRBJ2-1 TRBV5-1 TRBD2 CASSFGTSGDNEQFF TGCGCCAGCAGCTTTGGGACTAGCGGAGACAATGAGCAGTTCTTC
once TRBJ1-4 TRBV5-1 . CASSSEGGGNEKLFF TGCGCCAGCAGCTCCGAAGGGGGAGGGAATGAAAAACTGTTTTTT
few TRBJ2-1 TRBV25-1 . CASSESRLPYNEQFF TGTGCCAGCAGTGAATCCAGGCTCCCTTACAATGAGCAGTTCTTC
. TRBJ1-1 TRBV20-1 . CSASLPMNTEAFF TGCAGTGCTAGCTTACCGATGAACACTGAAGCTTTCTTT
many TRBJ1-1 TRBV2 . CASRGGRDTEAFF TGTGCCAGCAGGGGGGGGCGGGACACTGAAGCTTTCTTT
. TRBJ2-3 TRBV7-3 TRBD2 CASSPLASGVDTQYF TGTGCCAGCAGCCCCCTGGCTAGCGGGGTAGATACGCAGTATTTT
. TRBJ2-7 TRBV3-1 . CASSQVQEQYF TGTGCCAGCAGCCAAGTTCAGGAGCAGTACTTC
. TRBJ2-3 TRBV20-1 . CSARDRPHTQYF TGCAGTGCTAGAGACCGACCTCATACGCAGTATTTT
few TRBJ2-7 TRBV6-1 TRBD1 CASRFGQGTYEQYF TGTGCCAGCAGATTCGGACAGGGGACCTACGAGCAGTACTTC
. TRBJ2-7 TRBV30 TRBD2 CAWSQLAAYEQHF TGTGCCTGGAGCCAACTAGCGGCCTACGAGCAGCACTTC
many TRBJ2-7 TRBV6-1 . CASSADSPSEQYF TGTGCCAGCAGTGCGGACAGCCCTTCCGAGCAGTACTTC
many TRBJ2-1 TRBV20-1 TRBD2 CSARVPSGRSNEQFF TGCAGTGCTAGAGTTCCTAGCGGGAGAAGTAATGAGCAGTTCTTC
. TRBJ1-3 TRBV3-1 TRBD1 CASSQSGTAGNTIYF TGTGCCAGCAGCCAATCCGGGACAGCTGGAAACACCATATATTTT
. TRBJ1-2 TRBV19 . CASSPTATLGGYTF TGTGCCAGTAGTCCGACGGCCACCCTGGGGGGCTACACCTTC
few TRBJ2-1 TRBV11-2 . CASSPLHYGFYNEQFF TGTGCCAGCAGCCCCCTCCATTACGGATTCTACAATGAGCAGTTCTTC
many TRBJ1-1 TRBV20-1 . CSARNTGHEAFF TGCAGTGCTAGAAACACAGGACATGAAGCTTTCTTT
. TRBJ1-3 TRBV14 TRBD1 CASSQARTGGNTIYF TGTGCCAGCAGCCAAGCCCGGACAGGGGGAAACACCATATATTTT
. TRBJ2-2 TRBV7-6 TRBD1 CASSETGGTGELFF TGTGCCAGCAGCGAGACAGGGGGCACCGGGGAGCTGTTTTTT
. TRBJ1-4 TRBV30 . CAWTSSEKLFF TGTGCCTGGACCTCATCTGAAAAACTGTTTTTT
. TRBJ2-1 TRBV25-1 TRBD2 CAGRGLAGIYNEQFF TGTGCCGGCAGAGGACTAGCGGGAATCTACAATGAGCAGTTCTTC
. TRBJ1-1 TRBV20-1 TRBD1 CSARPPGGYTEAFF TGCAGTGCTAGACCCCCAGGGGGGTACACTGAAGCTTTCTTT
few TRBJ1-6 TRBV5-4 . CASRRDRNSPLHF TGTGCCAGCAGACGTGACAGAAATTCACCCCTCCACTTT
. TRBJ2-7 TRBV15 TRBD2 CATSGIAGGRRQYF TGTGCCACCAGCGGGATAGCGGGAGGGCGCAGGCAGTACTTC